The next 6 T cell receptor beta chains were all read from a single sample in a study of control samples from healthy donors and cancer patients (dated by TCRdb to the early 2020s). Library prep was done by the immunoSEQ multiplex PCR assay. Imported from immuneACCESS, the table was reduced by TCRdb to in-frame sequences with V and J called. These copies leave out some clones; in studies compared against another copy, an unresolved V gene accounts for under half, and the cause of the remainder is not known. This sample gives 130,000 to 150,000 clones in total; roughly 93% of them show up just once. The ten largest make up less than 6% of the sample. Material for sequencing was blood. All receptors come from a man aged 18 to 30 in good health.

The V gene is TRBV29-1, the J gene TRBJ1-1; D is ambiguous. CDR1 and CDR2 (germline): SQVTM, ANQGSEA. The CDR3 length is 11 residues. Trimming shortened V by 6 bases and J by 4 bases, and 9 bases separated the two germline ends. Here the CDR3 DNA reads TGCAGCGTGGACGTAGTCACTGAAGCTTTCTTT. Its protein is CSVDVVTEAFF. The whole variable domain, filled in from reference TRBV29-1 and TRBJ1-1, reads SAVISQKPSRDICQRGTSLTIQCQVDSQVTMMFWYRQQPGQSLTLIATANQGSEATYESGFVIDKFPISRPNLTFSTLTVSNMSPEDSSIYLCSVDVVTEAFFGQGTRLTVV.

J is TRBJ2-1 and V is TRBV5-1, with 12 positions matching TRBD2. This CDR3 is built from 16 residues. Germline V CDR1 and CDR2: SGHRS, YFSETQ. V was clipped by 0 bases and J by 6 bases; unmatched bases: 4. In DNA, the CDR3 is TGCGCCAGCAGCTTGGTAACTAGCGGGAGGAGCAATGAGCAGTTCTTC. Translating gives CASSLVTSGRSNEQFF.

The rearrangement joins TRBV10-3 to TRBJ1-2; D not certain. The germline V gene has CDR1 ENHRY and CDR2 SYGVKD. The V and J ends lost 8 bases and 0 bases respectively, with 19 bases between them. The CDR3 contains 16 residues. The CDR3 reads CAIEGPSGGANYGYTF. The CDR3 bases are TGTGCCATCGAAGGCCCATCAGGAGGAGCTAACTATGGCTACACCTTC.

This chain connects TRBV7-8 to TRBJ1-2; D is unclear. In germline, CDR1 is SGHVS, CDR2 FQNEAQ. V was clipped by 4 bases and J by 2 bases, with 14 bases between them. This CDR3 is built from 15 residues. The CDR3 bases are TGTGCCAGCAGCTCATCCAGCAGTCGAAACTATGGCTACACCTTC. As protein: CASSSSSSRNYGYTF.

The V call is TRBV7-9, the J call TRBJ2-7, with D perhaps TRBD2 (6 bases). Germline V CDR1 and CDR2: SEHNR, FQNEAQ (reference sequence). Trimming pared 5 bases from V and 6 bases from J, leaving 20 bases between. This CDR3 comprises 15 residues. DNA for the CDR3: TGTGCCAGCAGCCAAGGGGCGGGGCCGGGGATCGAGCAGTACTTC. It yields the protein CASSQGAGPGIEQYF.

The chain has TRBV28 and TRBJ2-2; TRBD1 is a possible D gene (5 bases). Between the trimmed V and J ends, which lost 6 bases and 2 bases, there was a span of 13 bases. CDR3 length: 15 residues. The germline V gene encodes CDR1 MDHEN and CDR2 SYDVKM. This CDR3 reads CASSSWGGNTGELFF. CDR3 nucleotides: TGTGCCAGCAGCTCGTGGGGCGGTAACACCGGGGAGCTGTTTTTT.